This T cell receptor (beta chain) was sequenced during a study of blood T cell repertoires in COVID-19. Per germline, CDR1 MNHNS and CDR2 SASEGT. The CDR3 spans 16 residues. V was pared by 3 bases and J by 5 bases, with 8 bases of the junction left unmatched. Here immunoSEQ multiplex PCR was the method, and the copy in TCRdb shows in-frame clones only, minus some. This sample has about 240,000 clones, with 82% found just once. This chain joins TRBV6-1 and TRBJ2-5; TRBD1 agrees at 11 bases. The sequence derives from a woman in her sixties or seventies with active or convalescent COVID-19. Sequencing was performed on peripheral blood. The CDR3 loop is CASSEIGQGAWETQYF. CDR3 DNA: TGTGCCAGCAGTGAGATAGGACAGGGGGCTTGGGAGACCCAGTACTTC.